Sequencing of this T cell receptor beta chain was carried out in a study of blood T cell repertoires in COVID-19. About the research overall: There were acute and convalescent COVID-19 samples, and they came from the United States, Italy and Spain. The analysed material was cDNA or gDNA that came from T cells, B-cell-depleted T cells, or PBMCs.

Data came from immunoSEQ multiplex PCR; TCRdb stores just in-frame clones and leaves some out. The data hold some 100,000 clones, with roughly nine tenths observed a single time. Germline values: CDR1 GTSNPN, CDR2 SVGIG (reference sequence). This CDR3 spans 17 amino acids. With V trimmed by 5 bases and J by 5 bases, 13 bases remained unmatched. Sample: peripheral blood. V is TRBV30 and J is TRBJ2-2, with 11 bases that match TRBD2. This receptor was obtained from a man aged 55 to 69 with acute or convalescent COVID-19. The CDR3 bases are TGTGCCTGGGATCGACTAGCGGGACCCCTGGGGACCGGGGAGCTGTTTTTT. The encoded protein is CAWDRLAGPLGTGELFF.